One and the same sample provided the 12 T cell receptor beta chains below, sequenced in a study of blood T cell repertoires in COVID-19. Sequencing was performed with immunoSEQ multiplex PCR; in TCRdb, only in-frame clones are kept and a portion is missing. The sample records around 72,000 clones, around 76% being singletons. What was sequenced was peripheral blood. Receptors originate from a human donor in a cohort sampled during active COVID-19.

The chain employs TRBV3-1 (or the pseudogene TRBV3-2) and TRBJ1-2; tentative D call: TRBD1 (6 bases). V lost 0 bases to trimming and J lost 7 bases, with 9 bases between them. Germline CDR1 reads LGHDT; CDR2 reads YNNKEL (reference sequence). This CDR3 has 13 residues. The CDR3 region is CASSQEGGGGYTF. The DNA for the CDR3 is TGTGCCAGCAGCCAAGAAGGGGGGGGTGGCTACACCTTC.

The rearrangement links TRBV5-6 to TRBJ2-7; D uncertain. There are 12 residues in the CDR3. Germline V gives CDR1 SGHDT, CDR2 YYEEEE. V was trimmed by 1 base and J by 4 bases, leaving 6 bases between them. The chain's CDR3 is CASSLQEYEQYF. The DNA for the CDR3 is TGTGCCAGCAGCTTGCAAGAGTACGAGCAGTACTTC. The complete variable domain, with remaining parts taken from reference TRBV5-6 and TRBJ2-7, reads DAGVTQSPTHLIKTRGQQVTLRCSPKSGHDTVSWYQQALGQGPQFIFQYYEEEERQRGNFPDRFSGHQFPNYSSELNVNALLLGDSALYLCASSLQEYEQYFGPGTRLTVT.

The rearrangement joins TRBV7-9 to TRBJ1-3; D is perhaps TRBD1 (6 bases). Germline lookup yields CDR1 SEHNR and CDR2 FQNEAQ (reference sequence). V lost 7 bases and J lost 1, with 14 bases in between. CDR3 length equals 15 residues. In DNA, the CDR3 is TGTGCCAGCACAAAACAGGGCTCTTCTGGAAACACCATATATTTT. Amino acid sequence: CASTKQGSSGNTIYF.

This clone was counted only a few times. The genes are TRBV7-6 and TRBJ1-1; 7 bases map to TRBD1. The germline V gene has CDR1 SGHVS and CDR2 FNYEAQ. CDR3 length: 15 amino acids. Unmatched junction bases numbered 7, after V lost 4 bases and J lost 2 bases. CDR3 nucleotide sequence: TGTGCCAGCAGCTCGCCGGGACAGAGTAACACTGAAGCTTTCTTT. Translated, it gives CASSSPGQSNTEAFF. The full variable domain, rest sourced from reference TRBV7-6 and TRBJ1-1, is GAGVSQSPRYKVTKRGQDVALRCDPISGHVSLYWYRQALGQGPEFLTYFNYEAQQDKSGLPNDRFSAERPEGSISTLTIQRTEQRDSAMYRCASSSPGQSNTEAFFGQGTRLTVV.

The genes are TRBV7-9 and TRBJ1-2, with TRBD1 matching over 7 bases. The CDR3 has 14 residues. V shed 5 bases and J 0 bases; nucleotides not matched to a gene: 3. The germline gives CDR1 SEHNR, CDR2 FQNEAQ (reference sequence). The CDR3 sequence is CASSPGQSNYGYTF. The DNA for the CDR3 is TGTGCCAGCAGCCCGGGACAGTCTAACTATGGCTACACCTTC.

This rearrangement joins TRBV7-3 to TRBJ2-7, with 11 bases that match TRBD2. V shed 5 bases, J shed 3 bases, and the junction held 9 bases outside the gene matches. This CDR3 contains 16 residues. Germline CDR1 reads SGHTA; CDR2 reads FQGTGA. CDR3 in amino acids: CASSPLGLAGGYEQYF. CDR3 nucleotide sequence: TGTGCCAGCAGCCCCTTAGGGCTAGCGGGGGGCTACGAGCAGTACTTC. Combining the CDR3 with reference TRBV7-3 and TRBJ2-7 gives the whole variable domain GAGVSQTPSNKVTEKGKYVELRCDPISGHTALYWYRQSLGQGPEFLIYFQGTGAADDSGLPNDRFFAVRPEGSVSTLKIQRTERGDSAVYLCASSPLGLAGGYEQYFGPGTRLTVT.

The CDR3: CASSPGTPPYEQYF. Here the CDR3 DNA reads TGTGCCAGCAGTCCCGGGACTCCTCCTTACGAGCAGTACTTC. The rearrangement joins TRBV6-2 or TRBV6-3 to TRBJ2-7, with D tentatively TRBD2 (6 bases). CDR1 and CDR2 (germline): MNHEY, SVGEGT. Deletions cut 5 bases from V and 4 bases from J, with 15 bases between. CDR3 size: 14 residues.

V usage is TRBV2 and J usage is TRBJ1-2; no clear D gene. The ends were cut back, 4 bases at V and 4 bases at J, with 10 bases in the middle. CDR3 length: 13 residues. Germline loops: CDR1 SNHLY, CDR2 FYNNEI. This CDR3 is CASSGGEGYGYTF. In DNA, the CDR3 is TGTGCCAGCAGTGGTGGGGAGGGCTATGGCTACACCTTC. Full variable domain (missing parts from reference TRBV2 and TRBJ1-2): EPEVTQTPSHQVTQMGQEVILRCVPISNHLYFYWYRQILGQKVEFLVSFYNNEISEKSEIFDDQFSVERPDGSNFTLKIRSTKLEDSAMYFCASSGGEGYGYTFGSGTRLTVV.

The V and J genes are TRBV11-2 and TRBJ2-2; TRBD2 aligns across 7 bases. CDR1 is SGHAT, CDR2 FQNNGV, per germline. The V gene end was trimmed by 8 bases and the J gene end by 1 base; junction bases not matched to a gene: 4. The CDR3 covers 14 residues. CDR3 sequence: CASAGGMNTGELFF. As DNA, the CDR3 is TGTGCCAGCGCCGGGGGGATGAACACCGGGGAGCTGTTTTTT.

The V call is TRBV3-1 (or the pseudogene TRBV3-2), the J call TRBJ2-3; weak D call: TRBD2 (7 bases). The germline V and J ends were trimmed by 4 bases and 2 bases, with 16 bases remaining between them. In germline, CDR1 is LGHDT, CDR2 YNNKEL (reference sequence). The CDR3 runs to 16 residues. This chain's CDR3 is CASSPTRGGHTDTQYF. The DNA for the CDR3 is TGTGCCAGCAGCCCCACTCGCGGGGGCCACACAGATACGCAGTATTTT.

The V call is TRBV9, the J call TRBJ1-5; maybe TRBD1 (6 bases). Germline V gene sequence: CDR1 SGDLS, CDR2 YYNGEE. V was trimmed by 4 bases and J by 7 bases, leaving 15 bases between them. The CDR3 has 14 residues. The CDR3 DNA reads as TGTGCCAGCAGCACGGGCGCACAGGGACAGCCCCAGCATTTT. Translated: CASSTGAQGQPQHF.

This rearrangement joins TRBV2 to TRBJ2-7; D is unresolved. Trimming left V 4 bases short and J 4 bases short, with 14 bases between. The germline gives CDR1 SNHLY, CDR2 FYNNEI. CDR3 size: 14 residues. In nucleotides, the CDR3 is TGTGCCAGCAGTGGACGGCCAGACATATACGAGCAGTACTTC. It encodes CASSGRPDIYEQYF.